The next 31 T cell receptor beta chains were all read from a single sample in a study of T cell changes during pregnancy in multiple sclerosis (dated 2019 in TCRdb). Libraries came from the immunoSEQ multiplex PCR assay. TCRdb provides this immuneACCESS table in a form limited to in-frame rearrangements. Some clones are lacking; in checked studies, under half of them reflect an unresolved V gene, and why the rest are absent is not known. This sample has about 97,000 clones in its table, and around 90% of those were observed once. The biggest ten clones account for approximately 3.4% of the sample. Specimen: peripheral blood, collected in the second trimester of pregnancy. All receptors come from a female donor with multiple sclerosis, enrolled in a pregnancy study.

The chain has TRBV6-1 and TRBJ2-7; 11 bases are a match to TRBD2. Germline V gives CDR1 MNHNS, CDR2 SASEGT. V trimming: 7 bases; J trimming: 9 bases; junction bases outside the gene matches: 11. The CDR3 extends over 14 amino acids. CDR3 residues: CASNAGLAELGQYF. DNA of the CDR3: TGTGCCAGCAACGCGGGACTAGCGGAGCTTGGGCAGTACTTC.

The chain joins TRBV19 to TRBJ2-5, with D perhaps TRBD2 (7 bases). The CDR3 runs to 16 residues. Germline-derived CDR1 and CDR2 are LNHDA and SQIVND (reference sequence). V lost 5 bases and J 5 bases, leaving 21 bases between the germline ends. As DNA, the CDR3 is TGTGCCAGTAGTCGGCTAGCGGCCAGAAGGGGGGAGACCCAGTACTTC. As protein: CASSRLAARRGETQYF.

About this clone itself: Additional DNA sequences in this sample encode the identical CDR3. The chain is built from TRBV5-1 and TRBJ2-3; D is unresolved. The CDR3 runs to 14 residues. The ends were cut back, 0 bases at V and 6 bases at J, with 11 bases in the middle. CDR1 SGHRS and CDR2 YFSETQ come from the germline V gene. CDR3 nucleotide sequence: TGCGCCAGCAGCTTGGCCGGCGGAACGGATACGCAGTATTTT. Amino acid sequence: CASSLAGGTDTQYF. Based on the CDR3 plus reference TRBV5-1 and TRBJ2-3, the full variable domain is KAGVTQTPRYLIKTRGQQVTLSCSPISGHRSVSWYQQTPGQGLQFLFEYFSETQRNKGNFPGRFSGRQFSNSRSEMNVSTLELGDSALYLCASSLAGGTDTQYFGPGTRLTVL.

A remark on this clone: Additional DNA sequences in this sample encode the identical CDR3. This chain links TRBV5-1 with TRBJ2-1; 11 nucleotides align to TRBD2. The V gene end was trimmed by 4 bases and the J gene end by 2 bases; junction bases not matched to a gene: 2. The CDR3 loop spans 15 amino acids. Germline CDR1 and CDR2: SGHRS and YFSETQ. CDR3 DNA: TGCGCCAGCAGCCTTAGCGGGAGGGCCTACAATGAGCAGTTCTTC. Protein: CASSLSGRAYNEQFF.

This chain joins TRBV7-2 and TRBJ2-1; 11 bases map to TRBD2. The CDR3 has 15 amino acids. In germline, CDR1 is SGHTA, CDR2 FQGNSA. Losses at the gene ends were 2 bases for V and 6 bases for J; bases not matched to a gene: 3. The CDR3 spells CASSLLGTSGNEQFF. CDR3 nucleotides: TGTGCCAGCAGCTTACTCGGGACTAGCGGCAATGAGCAGTTCTTC.

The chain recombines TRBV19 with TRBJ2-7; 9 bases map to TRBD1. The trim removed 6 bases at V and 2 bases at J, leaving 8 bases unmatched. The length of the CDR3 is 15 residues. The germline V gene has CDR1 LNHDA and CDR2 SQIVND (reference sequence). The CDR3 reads CASRGNTGGAYEQYF. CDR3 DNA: TGTGCCAGTAGGGGTAATACAGGGGGCGCCTACGAGCAGTACTTC.

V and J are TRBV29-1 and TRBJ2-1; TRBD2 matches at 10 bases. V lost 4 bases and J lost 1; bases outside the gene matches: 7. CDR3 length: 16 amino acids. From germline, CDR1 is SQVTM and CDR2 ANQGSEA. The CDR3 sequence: CSVVGSLAGSYNEQFF. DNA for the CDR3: TGCAGCGTTGTGGGATCACTAGCGGGATCCTACAATGAGCAGTTCTTC.

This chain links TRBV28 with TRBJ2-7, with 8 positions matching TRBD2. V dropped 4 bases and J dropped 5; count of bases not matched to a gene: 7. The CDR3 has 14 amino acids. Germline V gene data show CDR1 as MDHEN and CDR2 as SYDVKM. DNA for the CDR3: TGTGCCAGCAGTTCCCCGGGGGGGACCCACGAGCAGTACTTC. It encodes CASSSPGGTHEQYF.

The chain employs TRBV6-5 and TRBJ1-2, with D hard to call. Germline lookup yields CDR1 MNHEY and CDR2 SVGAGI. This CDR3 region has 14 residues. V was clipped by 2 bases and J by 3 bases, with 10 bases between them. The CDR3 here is CASSYRGVDYGYTF. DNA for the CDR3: TGTGCCAGCAGTTACCGGGGAGTCGACTATGGCTACACCTTC.

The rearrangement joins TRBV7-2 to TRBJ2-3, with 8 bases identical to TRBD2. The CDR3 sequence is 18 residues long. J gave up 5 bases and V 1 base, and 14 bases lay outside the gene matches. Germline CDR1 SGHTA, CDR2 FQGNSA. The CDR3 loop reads CASSLVWPSGSQEDTQYF. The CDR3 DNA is TGTGCCAGCAGCTTAGTTTGGCCAAGCGGGAGTCAGGAAGATACGCAGTATTTT. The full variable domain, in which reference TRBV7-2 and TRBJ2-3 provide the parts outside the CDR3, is GAGVSQSPSNKVTEKGKDVELRCDPISGHTALYWYRQSLGQGLEFLIYFQGNSAPDKSGLPSDRFSAERTGGSVSTLTIQRTQQEDSAVYLCASSLVWPSGSQEDTQYFGPGTRLTVL.

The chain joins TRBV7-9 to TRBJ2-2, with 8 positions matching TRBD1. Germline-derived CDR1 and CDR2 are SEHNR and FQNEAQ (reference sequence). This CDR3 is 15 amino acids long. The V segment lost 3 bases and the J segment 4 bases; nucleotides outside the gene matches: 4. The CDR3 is CASSLAGTGTGELFF. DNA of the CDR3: TGTGCCAGCAGCTTGGCCGGGACAGGCACCGGGGAGCTGTTTTTT.

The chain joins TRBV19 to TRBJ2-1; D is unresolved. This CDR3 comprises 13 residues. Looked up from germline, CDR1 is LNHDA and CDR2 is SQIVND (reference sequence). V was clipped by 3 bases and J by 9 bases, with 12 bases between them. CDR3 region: CASSIRWSTEQFF. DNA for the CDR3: TGTGCCAGTAGTATCCGGTGGAGTACTGAGCAGTTCTTC.

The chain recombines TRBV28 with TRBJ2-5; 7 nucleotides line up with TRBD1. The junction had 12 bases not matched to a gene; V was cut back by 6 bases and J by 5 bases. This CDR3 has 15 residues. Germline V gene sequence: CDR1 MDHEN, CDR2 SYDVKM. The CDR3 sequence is CASSLLGGAEETQYF. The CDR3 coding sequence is TGTGCCAGCAGCCTCTTAGGGGGCGCGGAGGAGACCCAGTACTTC.

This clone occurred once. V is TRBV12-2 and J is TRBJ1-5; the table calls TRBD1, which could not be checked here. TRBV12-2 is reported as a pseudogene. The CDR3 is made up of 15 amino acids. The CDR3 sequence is CASRVQQGSGQPQHF. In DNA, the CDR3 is TGTGCAAGTCGCGTTCAACAGGGAAGTGGCCAGCCCCAGCATTTT.

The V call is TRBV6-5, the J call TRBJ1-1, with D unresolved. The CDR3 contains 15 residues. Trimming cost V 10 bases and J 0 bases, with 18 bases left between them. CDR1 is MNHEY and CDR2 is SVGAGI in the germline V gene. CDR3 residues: CATRPTGAMNTEAFF. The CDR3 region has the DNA TGTGCCACCCGCCCAACGGGAGCAATGAACACTGAAGCTTTCTTT.

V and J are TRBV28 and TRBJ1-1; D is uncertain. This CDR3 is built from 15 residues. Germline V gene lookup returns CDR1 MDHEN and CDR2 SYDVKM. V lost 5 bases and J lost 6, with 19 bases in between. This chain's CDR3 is CASSQRWARRSEAFF. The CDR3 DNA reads TGTGCCAGCAGTCAACGGTGGGCGAGGAGGTCTGAAGCTTTCTTT.

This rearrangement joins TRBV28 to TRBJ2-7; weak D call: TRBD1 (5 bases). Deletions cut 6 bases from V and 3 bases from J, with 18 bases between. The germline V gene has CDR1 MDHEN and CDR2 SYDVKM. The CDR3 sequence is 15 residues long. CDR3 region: CASREHRSPLYEQYF. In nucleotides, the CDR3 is TGTGCCAGCAGGGAACACAGGTCGCCCCTCTACGAGCAGTACTTC.

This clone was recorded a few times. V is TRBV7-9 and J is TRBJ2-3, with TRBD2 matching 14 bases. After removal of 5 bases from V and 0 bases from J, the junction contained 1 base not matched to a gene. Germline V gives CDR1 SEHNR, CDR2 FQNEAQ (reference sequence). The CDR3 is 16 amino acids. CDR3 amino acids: CASSGLAGGSTDTQYF. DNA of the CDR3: TGTGCCAGCAGCGGACTAGCGGGAGGTAGCACAGATACGCAGTATTTT.

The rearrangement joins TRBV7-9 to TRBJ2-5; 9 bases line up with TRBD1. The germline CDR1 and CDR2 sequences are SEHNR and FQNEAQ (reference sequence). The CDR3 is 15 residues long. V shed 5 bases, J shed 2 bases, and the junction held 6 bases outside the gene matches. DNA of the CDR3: TGTGCCAGCAGCCCTCGACAGGGGGGTCAAGAGACCCAGTACTTC. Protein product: CASSPRQGGQETQYF.

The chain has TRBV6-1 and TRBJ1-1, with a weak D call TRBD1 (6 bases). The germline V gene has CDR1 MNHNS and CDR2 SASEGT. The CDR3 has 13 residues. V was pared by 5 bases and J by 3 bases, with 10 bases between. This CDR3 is CASSPYRDTEAFF. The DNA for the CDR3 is TGTGCCAGCAGTCCATACAGGGACACTGAAGCTTTCTTT.

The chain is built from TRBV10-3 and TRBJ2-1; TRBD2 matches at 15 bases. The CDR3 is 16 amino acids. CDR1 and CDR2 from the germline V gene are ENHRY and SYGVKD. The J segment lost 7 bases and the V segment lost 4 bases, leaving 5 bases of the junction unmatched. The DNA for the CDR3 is TGTGCCATCAGTGGTAGGACTAGCGGGAGGGGTAATGAGCAGTTCTTC. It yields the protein CAISGRTSGRGNEQFF.

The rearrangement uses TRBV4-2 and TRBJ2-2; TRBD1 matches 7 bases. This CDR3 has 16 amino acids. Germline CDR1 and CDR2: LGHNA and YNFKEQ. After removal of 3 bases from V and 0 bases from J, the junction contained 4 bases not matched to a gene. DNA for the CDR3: TGTGCCAGCAGCCAGCCGGGACAGCCGAACACCGGGGAGCTGTTTTTT. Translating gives CASSQPGQPNTGELFF.

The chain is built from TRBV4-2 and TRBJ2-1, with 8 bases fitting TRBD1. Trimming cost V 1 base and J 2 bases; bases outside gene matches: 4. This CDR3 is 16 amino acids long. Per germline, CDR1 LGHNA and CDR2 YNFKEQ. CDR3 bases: TGTGCCAGCAGCCAAGCCGGGACAGGAGCCTACAATGAGCAGTTCTTC. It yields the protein CASSQAGTGAYNEQFF.

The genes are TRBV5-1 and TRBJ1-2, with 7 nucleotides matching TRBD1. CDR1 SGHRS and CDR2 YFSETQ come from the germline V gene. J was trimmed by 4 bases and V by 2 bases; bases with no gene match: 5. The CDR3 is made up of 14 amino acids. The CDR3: CASSFNRGAYGYTF. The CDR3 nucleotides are TGCGCCAGCAGCTTCAACAGGGGCGCCTATGGCTACACCTTC.

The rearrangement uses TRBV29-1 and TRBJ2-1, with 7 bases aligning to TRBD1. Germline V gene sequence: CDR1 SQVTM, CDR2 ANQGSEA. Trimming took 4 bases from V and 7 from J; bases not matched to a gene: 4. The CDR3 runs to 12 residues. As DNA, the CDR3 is TGCAGCGTTGTTCCAGGGGGAAATGAGCAGTTCTTC. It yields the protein CSVVPGGNEQFF.

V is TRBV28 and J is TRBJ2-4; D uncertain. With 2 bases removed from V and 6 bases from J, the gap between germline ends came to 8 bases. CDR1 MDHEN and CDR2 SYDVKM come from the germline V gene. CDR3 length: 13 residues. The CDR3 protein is CASSLPPRNIQYF. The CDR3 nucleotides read TGTGCCAGCAGTTTACCTCCCAGAAACATTCAGTACTTC.

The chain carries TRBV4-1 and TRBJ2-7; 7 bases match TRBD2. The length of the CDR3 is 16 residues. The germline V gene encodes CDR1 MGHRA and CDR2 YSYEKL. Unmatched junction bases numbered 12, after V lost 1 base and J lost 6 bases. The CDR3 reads CASSQVNLAGEGEQYF. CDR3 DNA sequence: TGCGCCAGCAGCCAAGTAAATTTGGCGGGAGAGGGCGAGCAGTACTTC.

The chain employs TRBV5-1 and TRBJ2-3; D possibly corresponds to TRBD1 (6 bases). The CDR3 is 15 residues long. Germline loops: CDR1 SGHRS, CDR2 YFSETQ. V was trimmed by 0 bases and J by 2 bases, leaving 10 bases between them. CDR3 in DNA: TGCGCCAGCAGCTTGGACAGGGCCCTCACAGATACGCAGTATTTT. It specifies CASSLDRALTDTQYF.

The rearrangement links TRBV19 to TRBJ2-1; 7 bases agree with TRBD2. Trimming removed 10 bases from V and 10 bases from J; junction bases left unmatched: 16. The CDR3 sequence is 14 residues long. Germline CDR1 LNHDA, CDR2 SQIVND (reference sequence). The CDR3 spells CANKGRESYVEQFF. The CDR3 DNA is TGTGCCAACAAGGGGCGGGAGTCTTATGTAGAGCAGTTCTTC. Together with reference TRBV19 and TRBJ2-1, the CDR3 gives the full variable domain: DGGITQSPKYLFRKEGQNVTLSCEQNLNHDAMYWYRQDPGQGLRLIYYSQIVNDFQKGDIAEGYSVSREKKESFPLTVTSAQKNPTAFYLCANKGRESYVEQFFGPGTRLTVL.

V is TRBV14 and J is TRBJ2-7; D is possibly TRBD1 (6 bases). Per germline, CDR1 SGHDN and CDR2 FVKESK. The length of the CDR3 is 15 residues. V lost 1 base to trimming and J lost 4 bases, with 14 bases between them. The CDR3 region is CASSQVFRDTYEQYF. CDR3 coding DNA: TGTGCCAGCAGCCAAGTTTTTAGGGACACTTACGAGCAGTACTTC. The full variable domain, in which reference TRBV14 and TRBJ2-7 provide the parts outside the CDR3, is EAGVTQFPSHSVIEKGQTVTLRCDPISGHDNLYWYRRVMGKEIKFLLHFVKESKQDESGMPNNRFLAERTGGTYSTLKVQPAELEDSGVYFCASSQVFRDTYEQYFGPGTRLTVT.

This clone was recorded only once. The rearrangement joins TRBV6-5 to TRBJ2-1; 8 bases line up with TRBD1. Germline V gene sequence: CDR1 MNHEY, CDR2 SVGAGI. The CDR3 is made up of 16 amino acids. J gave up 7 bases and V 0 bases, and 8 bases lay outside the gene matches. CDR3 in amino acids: CASSYSTLRGQNEQFF. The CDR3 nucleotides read TGTGCCAGCAGTTACTCGACTCTCAGGGGGCAGAATGAGCAGTTCTTC.